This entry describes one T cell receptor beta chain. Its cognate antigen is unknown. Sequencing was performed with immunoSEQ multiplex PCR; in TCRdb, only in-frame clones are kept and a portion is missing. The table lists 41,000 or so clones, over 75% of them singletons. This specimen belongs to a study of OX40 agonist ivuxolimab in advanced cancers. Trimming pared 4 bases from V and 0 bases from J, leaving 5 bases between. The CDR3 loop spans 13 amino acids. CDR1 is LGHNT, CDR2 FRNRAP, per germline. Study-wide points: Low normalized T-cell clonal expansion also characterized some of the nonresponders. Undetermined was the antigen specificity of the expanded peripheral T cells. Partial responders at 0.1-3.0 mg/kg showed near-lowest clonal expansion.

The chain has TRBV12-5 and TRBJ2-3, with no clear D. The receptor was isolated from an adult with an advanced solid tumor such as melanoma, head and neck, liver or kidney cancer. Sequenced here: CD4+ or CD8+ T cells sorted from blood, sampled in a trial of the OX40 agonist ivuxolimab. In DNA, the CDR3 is TGTGCTAGTGGTTCTGGGAGCACAGATACGCAGTATTTT. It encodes CASGSGSTDTQYF.